These 15 T cell receptor beta chains were sequenced from one sample in a study of blood T cells in healthy people across ages. Primed by a sample-barcoded 5' primer and a J-beta primer mix, a second PCR proceeded for roughly 7 to 12 cycles. A single record per CDR3 protein comes from TCRdb applying MiXCR to the 5' RACE reads. The sample holds 700,000 to 900,000 distinct CDR3 sequences; more than 25% are singletons and the top ten take about 3%. The sample also formed part of further work on T cells of mothers and their children.

Specimen: blood. These receptors originate from a boy aged 10-17 years in good health.

The chain couples TRBV12-3 or TRBV12-4 to TRBJ1-2, with 7 bases lining up with TRBD1. The CDR3 is made up of 13 amino acids. Losses at the gene ends were 5 bases for V and 2 bases for J; bases not matched to a gene: 2. The CDR3 region is CASSKDRNYGYTF. For the CDR3, the DNA is TGTGCCAGCAGTAAGGACAGGAACTATGGCTACACCTTC.

Only a few counts were recorded for this clonotype. J is TRBJ2-1 and V is TRBV30, with 14 bases aligning to TRBD2. This CDR3 is 18 amino acids long. Germline V gene lookup returns CDR1 GTSNPN and CDR2 SVGIG (reference sequence). Losses at the gene ends were 2 bases for V and 6 bases for J; bases not matched to a gene: 12. In DNA form, the CDR3 reads TGTGCCTGGAGTAAAAGACTAGCGGGGGGGATAAAATCCAATGAGCAGTTCTTC. This translates into CAWSKRLAGGIKSNEQFF.

This clonotype has just a few counts. The V gene is TRBV5-4, the J gene TRBJ2-7; 12 bases fit TRBD2. Germline V gives CDR1 SGHNT, CDR2 YYREEE (reference sequence). CDR3 length: 16 residues. Trimming cost V 1 base and J 6 bases; bases outside gene matches: 8. CDR3 coding DNA: TGTGCCAGCAGCTTGAGGACTAGCGGGGCGTCCGGCGAGCAGTACTTC. It encodes CASSLRTSGASGEQYF.

This sequence joins TRBV12-3 or TRBV12-4 and TRBJ2-5, with 10 bases that match TRBD1. The end of the DNA aligns better with TRBJ2-1, so the J call may be wrong. The CDR3 spans 14 residues. The CDR3 sequence: CASSPGTGVAEQFF. In DNA form, the CDR3 reads TGTGCCAGCAGTCCCGGGACAGGGGTCGCTGAGCAGTTCTTC.

Details on this clonotype: One end of the junction is discordant with germline, which a read error may explain. V is TRBV20-1 and J is TRBJ2-5; possibly TRBD1 or TRBD2 for D (6 bases each). This CDR3 is 15 amino acids long. Germline loops: CDR1 DFQATT, CDR2 SNEGSKA (reference sequence). CDR3 sequence: CSARSPSGAGETQYF. CDR3 in DNA: TGCAGTGCTAGGTCCCCTTCGGGGGCCGGGGAGACCCAGTACTTT.

The chain joins TRBV6-2 or TRBV6-3 to TRBJ2-7; D gene ambiguous. The CDR3 consists of 13 residues. V shed 2 bases and J shed 4 bases, with 9 bases lying between them. Germline assignment: CDR1 MNHEY and CDR2 SVGEGT. CDR3 amino acids: CASSYQHPYEQYF. The CDR3 region has the DNA TGTGCCAGCAGTTACCAGCACCCGTACGAGCAGTACTTC.

The chain joins TRBV10-3 to TRBJ2-1; TRBD1 aligns across 7 bases. The germline V gene has CDR1 ENHRY and CDR2 SYGVKD. The CDR3 is 16 amino acids. The V and J ends lost 2 bases and 0 bases, in that order; junction bases with no gene match: 4. The CDR3 DNA follows: TGTGCCATCAGTGAGACAGGGGAGAGCTCCTACAATGAGCAGTTCTTC. It yields the protein CAISETGESSYNEQFF.

In this sample, this clonotype turned up a few times. The V and J genes are TRBV6-5 and TRBJ2-3, with TRBD2 matching over 10 bases. V shed 6 bases, J shed 3 bases, and the junction held 6 bases outside the gene matches. Germline V gives CDR1 MNHEY, CDR2 SVGAGI. The CDR3 has 15 amino acids. The CDR3 DNA follows: TGTGCCAGCAGACCACTAGCGGGGAATACAGATACGCAGTATTTT. Translated: CASRPLAGNTDTQYF.

Only a few counts were recorded for this clonotype. J is TRBJ1-2 and V is TRBV6-1; perhaps TRBD1 as D (6 bases). This CDR3 is 15 amino acids long. CDR1 is MNHNS, CDR2 SASEGT, per germline. The V end lost 4 bases, the J end lost 2 bases, and 14 bases lay between the germline ends. CDR3 nucleotide sequence: TGTGCCAGCAGTGGGACAGTGCGGACAAACTATGGCTACACCTTC. This codes for CASSGTVRTNYGYTF.

This clonotype was picked up a small number of times. V gene TRBV7-9 combines with J gene TRBJ2-5; either TRBD1 or TRBD2 may supply D (5 bases each). Germline CDR1 and CDR2: SEHNR and FQNEAQ (reference sequence). V was pared by 1 base and J by 7 bases, with 19 bases between. This CDR3 spans 16 amino acids. The CDR3 coding sequence is TGTGCCAGCAGCTTAGGAGGGACCTCCGTATATTGGACCCAGTACTTC. It translates to CASSLGGTSVYWTQYF.

This sequence joins TRBV12-3 or TRBV12-4 and TRBJ2-7; 9 positions match TRBD2. V lost 6 bases to trimming and J lost 1 base; unmatched junction nucleotides: 10. The CDR3 is 16 residues long. The CDR3, as DNA: TGTGCCAGCAGCGACTACCTTAGCGGGGGTTCCTACGAGCAGTACTTC. It is translated as CASSDYLSGGSYEQYF.

The chain couples TRBV12-3 or TRBV12-4 to TRBJ1-2, with 9 positions matching TRBD1. The CDR3 spans 13 residues. V shed 6 bases and J 7 bases; nucleotides not matched to a gene: 6. For the CDR3, the DNA is TGTGCCAGCAGCTGGGACAGGGCGGCTGGCTACACCTTC. Its translation: CASSWDRAAGYTF.

On this clonotype: One end of the junction varies from germline; a read error may be responsible. The rearrangement joins TRBV11-1 to TRBJ1-1, with D hard to call. CDR1 is SGHAT and CDR2 is FQDESV in the germline V gene (reference sequence). The CDR3 runs to 14 residues. CDR3 protein: CASSLGVGNTDAFF. DNA for the CDR3: TGTGCCAGCAGCTTAGGTGTCGGTAACACTGATGCTTTCTTT.

The chain is built from TRBV27 and TRBJ2-7; 9 positions agree with TRBD1. Germline CDR1 MNHEY, CDR2 SMNVEV (reference sequence). The CDR3 extends over 13 amino acids. V dropped 3 bases and J dropped 6; count of bases not matched to a gene: 3. CDR3 bases: TGTGCCAGCAGTTTGACAGGGGGGTTCGAGCAGTACTTC. Translating it yields CASSLTGGFEQYF.

This clonotype was detected only a few times. This chain uses TRBV28 with TRBJ2-5; D is possibly TRBD2 (6 bases). Germline assignment: CDR1 MDHEN and CDR2 SYDVKM. V lost 0 bases, J lost 4 bases, and 15 bases lay in between. This CDR3 comprises 16 residues. As DNA, the CDR3 is TGTGCCAGCAGTTTATGGGATCGGGACTCCAGAGAGACCCAGTACTTC. It yields the protein CASSLWDRDSRETQYF.